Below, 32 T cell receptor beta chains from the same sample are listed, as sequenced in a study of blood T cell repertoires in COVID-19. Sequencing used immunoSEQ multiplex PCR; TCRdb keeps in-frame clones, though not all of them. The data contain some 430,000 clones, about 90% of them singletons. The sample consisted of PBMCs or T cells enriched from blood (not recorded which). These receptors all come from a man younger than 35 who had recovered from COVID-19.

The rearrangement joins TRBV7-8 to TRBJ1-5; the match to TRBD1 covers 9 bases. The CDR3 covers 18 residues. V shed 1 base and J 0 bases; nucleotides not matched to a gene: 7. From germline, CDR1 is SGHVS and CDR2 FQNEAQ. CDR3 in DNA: TGTGCCAGCAGCTTAGGAGGGACAGGGATTTATAGCAATCAGCCCCAGCATTTT. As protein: CASSLGGTGIYSNQPQHF.

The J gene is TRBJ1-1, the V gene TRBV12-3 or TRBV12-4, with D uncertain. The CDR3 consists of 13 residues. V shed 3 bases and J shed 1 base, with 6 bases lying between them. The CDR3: CASSLEGNTEAFF. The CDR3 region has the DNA TGTGCCAGCAGTTTGGAGGGGAACACTGAAGCTTTCTTT.

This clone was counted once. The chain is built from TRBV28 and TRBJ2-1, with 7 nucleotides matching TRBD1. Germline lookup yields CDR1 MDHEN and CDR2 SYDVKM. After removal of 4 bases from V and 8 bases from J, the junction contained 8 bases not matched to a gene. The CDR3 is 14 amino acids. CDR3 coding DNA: TGTGCCAGCAGTTCAGGGGGTGCGGTCCATGAGCAGTTCTTC. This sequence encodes CASSSGGAVHEQFF.

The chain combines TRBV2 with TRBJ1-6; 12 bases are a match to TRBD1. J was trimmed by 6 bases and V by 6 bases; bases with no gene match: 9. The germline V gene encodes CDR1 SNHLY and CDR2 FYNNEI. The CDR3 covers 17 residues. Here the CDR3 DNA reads TGTGCCAGCAGGCTCCCGGGACAGGGGGCCTTTAATTCACCCCTCCACTTT. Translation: CASRLPGQGAFNSPLHF.

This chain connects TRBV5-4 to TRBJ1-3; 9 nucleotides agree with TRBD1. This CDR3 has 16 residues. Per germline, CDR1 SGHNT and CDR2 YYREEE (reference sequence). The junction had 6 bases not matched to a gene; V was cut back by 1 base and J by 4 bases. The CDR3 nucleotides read TGTGCCAGCAGCTTGTGGACAGGGGAAAGGGGAAACACCATATATTTT. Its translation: CASSLWTGERGNTIYF.

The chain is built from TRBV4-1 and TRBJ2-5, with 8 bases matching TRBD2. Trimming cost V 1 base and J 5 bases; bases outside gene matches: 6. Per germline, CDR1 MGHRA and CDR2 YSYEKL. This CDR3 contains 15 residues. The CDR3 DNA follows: TGCGCCAGCAGCCAAGTTGCGGGAGGAGAGGAGACCCAGTACTTC. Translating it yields CASSQVAGGEETQYF.

The CDR3 loop reads CATSDRTGVSYNEQFF. For the CDR3, the DNA is TGTGCCACCAGTGACCGGACAGGGGTCTCCTACAATGAGCAGTTCTTC. The chain has TRBV24-1 and TRBJ2-1; 9 bases line up with TRBD1. The J segment lost 0 bases and the V segment lost 4 bases, leaving 3 bases of the junction unmatched. The CDR3 runs 16 residues. CDR1 and CDR2 from the germline V gene are KGHDR and SFDVKD.

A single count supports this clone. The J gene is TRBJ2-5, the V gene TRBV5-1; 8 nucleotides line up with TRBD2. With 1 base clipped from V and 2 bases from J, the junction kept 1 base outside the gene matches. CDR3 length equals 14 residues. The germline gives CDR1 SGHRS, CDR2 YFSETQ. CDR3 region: CASSLTSGQETQYF. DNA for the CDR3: TGCGCCAGCAGCTTGACTAGCGGTCAAGAGACCCAGTACTTC.

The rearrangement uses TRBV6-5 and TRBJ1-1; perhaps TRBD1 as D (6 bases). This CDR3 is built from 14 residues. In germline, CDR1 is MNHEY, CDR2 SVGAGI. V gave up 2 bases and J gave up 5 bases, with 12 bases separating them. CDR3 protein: CASSYPGQETEAFF. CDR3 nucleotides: TGTGCCAGCAGTTACCCGGGACAAGAGACTGAAGCTTTCTTT.

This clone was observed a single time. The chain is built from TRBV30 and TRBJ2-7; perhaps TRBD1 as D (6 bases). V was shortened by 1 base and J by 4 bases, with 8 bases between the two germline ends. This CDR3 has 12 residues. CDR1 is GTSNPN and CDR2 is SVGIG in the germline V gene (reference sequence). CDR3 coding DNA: TGTGCCTGGAGTGCCGGACAGTACGAGCAGTACTTC. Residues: CAWSAGQYEQYF.

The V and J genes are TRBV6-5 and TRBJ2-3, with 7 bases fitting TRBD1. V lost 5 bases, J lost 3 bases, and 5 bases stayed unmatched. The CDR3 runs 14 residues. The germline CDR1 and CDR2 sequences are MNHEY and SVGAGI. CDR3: CASSKYRGTDTQYF. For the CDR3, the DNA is TGTGCCAGCAGTAAGTACAGGGGAACAGATACGCAGTATTTT.

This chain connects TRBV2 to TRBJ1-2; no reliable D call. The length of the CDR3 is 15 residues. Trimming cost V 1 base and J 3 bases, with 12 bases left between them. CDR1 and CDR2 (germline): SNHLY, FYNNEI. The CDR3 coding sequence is TGTGCCAGCAGTGAAGGGAGGGCCATAGACTATGGCTACACCTTC. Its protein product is CASSEGRAIDYGYTF.

This chain's CDR3 is CASRSSGRFNEQFF. Here the CDR3 DNA reads TGTGCCAGCAGATCTAGCGGGAGGTTCAATGAGCAGTTCTTC. The V and J genes are TRBV28 and TRBJ2-1, with 11 bases lining up with TRBD2. V lost 6 bases and J lost 6; bases outside the gene matches: 4. The CDR3 has 14 residues. Per the germline V gene, CDR1 is MDHEN and CDR2 is SYDVKM.

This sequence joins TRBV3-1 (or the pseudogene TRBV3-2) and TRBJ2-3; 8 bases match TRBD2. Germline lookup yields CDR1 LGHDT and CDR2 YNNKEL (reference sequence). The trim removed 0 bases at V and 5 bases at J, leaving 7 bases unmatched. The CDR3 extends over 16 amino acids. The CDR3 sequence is CASSQDEAGDLDTQYF. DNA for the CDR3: TGTGCCAGCAGCCAAGATGAAGCGGGAGATCTAGATACGCAGTATTTT.

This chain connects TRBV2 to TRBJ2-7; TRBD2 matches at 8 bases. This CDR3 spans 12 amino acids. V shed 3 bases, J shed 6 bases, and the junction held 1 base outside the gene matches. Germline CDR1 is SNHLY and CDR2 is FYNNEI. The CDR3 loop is CASSDLAGEQYF. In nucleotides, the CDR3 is TGTGCCAGCAGTGACCTAGCGGGCGAGCAGTACTTC.

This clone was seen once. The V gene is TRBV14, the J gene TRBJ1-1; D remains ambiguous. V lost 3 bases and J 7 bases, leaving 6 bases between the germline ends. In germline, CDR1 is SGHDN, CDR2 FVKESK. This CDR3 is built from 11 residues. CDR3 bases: TGTGCCAGCAGCCAGTTCTTTGAAGCTTTCTTT. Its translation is CASSQFFEAFF.

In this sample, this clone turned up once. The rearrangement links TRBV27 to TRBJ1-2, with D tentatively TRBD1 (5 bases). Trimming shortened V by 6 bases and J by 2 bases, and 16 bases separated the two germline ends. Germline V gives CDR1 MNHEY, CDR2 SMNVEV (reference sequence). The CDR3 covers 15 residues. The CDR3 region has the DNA TGTGCCAGCAGGGCGACAGCCACCATAAACTATGGCTACACCTTC. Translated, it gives CASRATATINYGYTF.

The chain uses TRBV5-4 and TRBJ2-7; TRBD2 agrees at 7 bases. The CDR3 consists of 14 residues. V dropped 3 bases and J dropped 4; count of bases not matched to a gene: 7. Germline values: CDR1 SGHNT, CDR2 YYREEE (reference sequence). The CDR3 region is CASSSRDYQYEQYF. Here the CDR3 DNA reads TGTGCCAGCAGCTCTCGGGACTATCAATACGAGCAGTACTTC.

CDR3 protein: CASSVGQGGAQPQHF. CDR3 in DNA: TGTGCCAGCAGCGTGGGACAGGGGGGAGCTCAGCCCCAGCATTTT. The genes are TRBV5-8 and TRBJ1-5; 11 nucleotides line up with TRBD1. V gave up 4 bases and J gave up 6 bases; unmatched junction bases: 6. The germline gives CDR1 SGHTS, CDR2 YDEGEE. The CDR3 sequence is 15 residues long.

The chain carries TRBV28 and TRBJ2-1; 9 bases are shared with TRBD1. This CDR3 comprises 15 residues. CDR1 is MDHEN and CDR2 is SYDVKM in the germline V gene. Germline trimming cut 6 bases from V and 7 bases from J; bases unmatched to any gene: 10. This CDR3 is CASSPLRDRANEQFF. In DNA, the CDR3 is TGTGCCAGCAGCCCGCTAAGGGACAGGGCGAATGAGCAGTTCTTC.

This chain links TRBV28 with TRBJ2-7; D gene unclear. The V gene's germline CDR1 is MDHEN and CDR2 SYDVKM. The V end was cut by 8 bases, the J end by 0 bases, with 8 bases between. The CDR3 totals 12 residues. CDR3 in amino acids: CASESVSYEQYF. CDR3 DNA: TGTGCCAGCGAATCAGTCTCCTACGAGCAGTACTTC.

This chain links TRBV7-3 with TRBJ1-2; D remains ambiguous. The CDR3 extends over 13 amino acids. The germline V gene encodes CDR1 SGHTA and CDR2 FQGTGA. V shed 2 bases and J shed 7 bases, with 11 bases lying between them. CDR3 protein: CASSLSQSSGYTF. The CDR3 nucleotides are TGTGCCAGCAGCTTATCGCAGTCCTCTGGCTACACCTTC.

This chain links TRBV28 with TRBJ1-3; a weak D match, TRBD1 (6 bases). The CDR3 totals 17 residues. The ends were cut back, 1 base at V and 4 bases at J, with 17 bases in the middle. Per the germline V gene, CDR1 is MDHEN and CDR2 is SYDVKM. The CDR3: CASSLLGGPSKGNTIYF. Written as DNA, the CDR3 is TGTGCCAGCAGTTTATTGGGGGGGCCCTCGAAAGGAAACACCATATATTTT.

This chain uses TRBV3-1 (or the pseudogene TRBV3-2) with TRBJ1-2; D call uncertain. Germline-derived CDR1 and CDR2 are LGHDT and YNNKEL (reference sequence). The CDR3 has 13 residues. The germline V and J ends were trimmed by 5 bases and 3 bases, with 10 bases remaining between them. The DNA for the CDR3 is TGTGCCAGCAGCAAAGCTCGGGACTATGGCTACACCTTC. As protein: CASSKARDYGYTF.

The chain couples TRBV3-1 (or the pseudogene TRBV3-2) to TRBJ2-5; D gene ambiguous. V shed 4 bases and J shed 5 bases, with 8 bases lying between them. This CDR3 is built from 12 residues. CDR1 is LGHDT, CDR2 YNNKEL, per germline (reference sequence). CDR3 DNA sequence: TGTGCCAGCAGCCTCTCTTTTGAGACCCAGTACTTC. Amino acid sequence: CASSLSFETQYF.

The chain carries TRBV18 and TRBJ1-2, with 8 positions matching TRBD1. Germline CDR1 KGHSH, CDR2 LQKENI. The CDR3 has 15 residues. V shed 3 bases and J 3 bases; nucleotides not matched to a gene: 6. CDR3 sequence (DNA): TGTGCCAGCTCACCGATGACAGGGGACTACTATGGCTACACCTTC. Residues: CASSPMTGDYYGYTF. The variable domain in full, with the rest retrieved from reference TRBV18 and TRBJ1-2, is NAGVMQNPRHLVRRRGQEARLRCSPMKGHSHVYWYRQLPEEGLKFMVYLQKENIIDESGMPKERFSAEFPKEGPSILRIQQVVRGDSAAYFCASSPMTGDYYGYTFGSGTRLTVV.

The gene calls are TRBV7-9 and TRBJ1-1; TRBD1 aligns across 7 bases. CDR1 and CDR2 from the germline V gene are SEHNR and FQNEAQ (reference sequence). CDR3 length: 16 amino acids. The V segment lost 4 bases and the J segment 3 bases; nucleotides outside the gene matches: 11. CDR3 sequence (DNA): TGTGCCAGCAGCTCCAAAACTACAGGGGCTCACACTGAAGCTTTCTTT. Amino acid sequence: CASSSKTTGAHTEAFF. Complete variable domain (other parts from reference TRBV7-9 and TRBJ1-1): DTGVSQNPRHKITKRGQNVTFRCDPISEHNRLYWYRQTLGQGPEFLTYFQNEAQLEKSRLLSDRFSAERPKGSFSTLEIQRTEQGDSAMYLCASSSKTTGAHTEAFFGQGTRLTVV.

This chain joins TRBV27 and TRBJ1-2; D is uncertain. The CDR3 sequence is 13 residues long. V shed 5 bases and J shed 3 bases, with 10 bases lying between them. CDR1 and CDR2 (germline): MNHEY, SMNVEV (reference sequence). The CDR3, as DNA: TGTGCCAGCAGTGTCGACGGGTACTATGGCTACACCTTC. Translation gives CASSVDGYYGYTF.

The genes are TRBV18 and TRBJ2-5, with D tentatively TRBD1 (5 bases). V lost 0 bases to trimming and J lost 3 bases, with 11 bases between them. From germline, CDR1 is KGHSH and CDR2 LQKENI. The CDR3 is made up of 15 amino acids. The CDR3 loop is CASSPPGAGKETQYF. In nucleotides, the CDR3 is TGTGCCAGCTCACCACCAGGCGCAGGGAAAGAGACCCAGTACTTC. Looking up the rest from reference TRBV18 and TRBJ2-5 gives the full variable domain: NAGVMQNPRHLVRRRGQEARLRCSPMKGHSHVYWYRQLPEEGLKFMVYLQKENIIDESGMPKERFSAEFPKEGPSILRIQQVVRGDSAAYFCASSPPGAGKETQYFGPGTRLLVL.

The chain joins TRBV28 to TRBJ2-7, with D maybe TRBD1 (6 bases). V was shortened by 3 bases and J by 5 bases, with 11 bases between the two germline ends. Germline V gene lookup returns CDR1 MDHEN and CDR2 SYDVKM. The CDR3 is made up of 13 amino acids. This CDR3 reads CASSFSGAHEQYF. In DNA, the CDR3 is TGTGCCAGCAGTTTTTCAGGGGCCCACGAGCAGTACTTC. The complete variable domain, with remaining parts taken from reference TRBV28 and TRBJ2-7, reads DVKVTQSSRYLVKRTGEKVFLECVQDMDHENMFWYRQDPGLGLRLIYFSYDVKMKEKGDIPEGYSVSREKKERFSLILESASTNQTSMYLCASSFSGAHEQYFGPGTRLTVT.

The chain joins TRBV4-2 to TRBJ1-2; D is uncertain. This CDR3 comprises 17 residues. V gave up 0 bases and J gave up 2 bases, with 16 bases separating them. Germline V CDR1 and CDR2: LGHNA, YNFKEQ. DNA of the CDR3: TGTGCCAGCAGCCAAGACATGAGGGCACAGAGCAACTATGGCTACACCTTC. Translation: CASSQDMRAQSNYGYTF.

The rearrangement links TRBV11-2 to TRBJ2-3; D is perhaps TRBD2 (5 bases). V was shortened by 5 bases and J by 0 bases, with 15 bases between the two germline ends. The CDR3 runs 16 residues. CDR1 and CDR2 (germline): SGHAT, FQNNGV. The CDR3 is CASSRRTPSSTDTQYF. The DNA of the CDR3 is TGTGCCAGCAGCCGACGGACTCCATCTAGCACAGATACGCAGTATTTT.